A single sample gave rise to the 3 T cell receptor beta chains below, sequenced in a study of OX40 agonist ivuxolimab in advanced cancers. TCRdb keeps only in-frame clones here, not all; method: immunoSEQ multiplex PCR. The table records about 76,000 clones, around nine tenths of them present only once. The sequencing here drew on CD4+ or CD8+ T cells sorted from blood, taken in a trial of the OX40 agonist ivuxolimab. The source is an adult with an advanced solid tumor such as melanoma, head and neck, liver or kidney cancer.

The V gene is TRBV11-2, the J gene TRBJ2-3; no firm D call. V was trimmed by 2 bases and J by 6 bases, leaving 12 bases between them. Germline V gene sequence: CDR1 SGHAT, CDR2 FQNNGV. The CDR3 runs to 14 residues. CDR3 protein: CASSLPSAGDTQYF. DNA for the CDR3: TGTGCCAGCAGCTTACCCTCCGCCGGGGATACGCAGTATTTT. The complete variable domain, with remaining parts taken from reference TRBV11-2 and TRBJ2-3, reads EAGVAQSPRYKIIEKRQSVAFWCNPISGHATLYWYQQILGQGPKLLIQFQNNGVVDDSQLPKDRFSAERLKGVDSTLKIQPAKLEDSAVYLCASSLPSAGDTQYFGPGTRLTVL.

This chain joins TRBV7-2 and TRBJ2-2; D may be TRBD1 or TRBD2 (5 bases each). Between the trimmed V and J ends, which lost 5 bases and 6 bases, there was a span of 7 bases. CDR3 length: 12 residues. From germline, CDR1 is SGHTA and CDR2 FQGNSA. The CDR3 spells CASSRDPGELFF. As DNA, the CDR3 is TGTGCCAGCAGCCGGGACCCCGGGGAGCTGTTTTTT.

V and J are TRBV28 and TRBJ2-6; a weak D match, TRBD1 (5 bases). Trimming took off 3 bases at V and 3 bases at J, with 15 bases between the two ends. CDR3 size: 17 residues. Germline values: CDR1 MDHEN, CDR2 SYDVKM. In DNA form, the CDR3 reads TGTGCCAGCAGTTTGTGGGTTACAGGTGGTGGGGCCAACGTCCTGACTTTC. Translation: CASSLWVTGGGANVLTF.